This TCR beta chain was captured by sequencing in a study of identical twins. Study-level results: Excess sharing between twins was weaker in beta out-of-frame sequences.

TCRdb ran MiXCR on the 5' RACE reads and lists one entry per CDR3 protein. This sample has about 720,000 distinct CDR3 sequences, with 15% to 20% found just once. V gave up 6 bases and J gave up 14 bases, with 25 bases separating them. The CDR3 totals 14 residues. This clonotype was seen a handful of times. Its antigen is not identified. These data were likewise used in another study, on T cells expressing NK-cell markers. That paper notes: Sorted CD3+CD56+NKG2C+, CD3+CD56+NKG2C- and CD3+CD56-NKG2C+ T cells supplied TCR beta repertoires. Among a few donors, these clonotypes also ranked first in the CD3+CD56-NKG2C+ fraction.

The source of this sequence is a woman under 30 in good health. The specimen sequenced was PBMCs. The chain couples TRBV12-3 or TRBV12-4 to TRBJ1-2, with D possibly TRBD1 on 5 matching bases. CDR3 nucleotide sequence: TGTGCCAGCAGACCCCTACGGGGGGAGCCTGGGACGACCTTC. Its translation: CASRPLRGEPGTTF.